A single T cell receptor (beta chain) is shown here with its context. The data stem from a study of cytomegalovirus exposure and HLA in healthy donors. The data were produced by immunoSEQ multiplex PCR, yet TCRdb's version contains in-frame clones alone and is incomplete. Here the sample spans 150,000 to 200,000 clones, roughly 89% being singletons. Trimming took off 0 bases at V and 5 bases at J, with 16 bases between the two ends. Germline V gene sequence: CDR1 LGHNA, CDR2 YNFKEQ. This CDR3 is 16 amino acids long. This clonotype originated in a woman in her late teens or twenties in good health and CMV-seropositive. What was sequenced was PBMCs. The chain links TRBV4-2 to TRBJ2-5, with D perhaps matching TRBD2 (6 bases). The CDR3 reads CASSQDAGLPRETQYF. The CDR3 bases are TGTGCCAGCAGCCAAGATGCGGGACTCCCGAGGGAGACCCAGTACTTC.